This record concerns one T cell receptor (beta chain) sequence. V lost 7 bases and J 2 bases, leaving 22 bases between the germline ends. The CDR3 covers 16 residues. Germline V gene sequence: CDR1 SQVTM, CDR2 ANQGSEA. The data belong to a study of T cell changes during pregnancy in multiple sclerosis. Repertoires were generated with immunoSEQ multiplex PCR, while TCRdb's copy carries only in-frame clones and drops some. Of about 38,000 clones listed, around nine tenths were seen once; the top ten hold more than 0.3%. Material: CD4+ T cells from peripheral blood mononuclear cells, obtained in the third trimester of pregnancy. The clonotype was recovered from a female donor in good health, enrolled as a control in a pregnancy study. The rearrangement joins TRBV29-1 to TRBJ2-3; a possible D gene is TRBD1 (5 bases). The CDR3 loop reads CSGQTGRRRTTDTQYF. For the CDR3, the DNA is TGCAGCGGACAGACTGGCAGGAGAAGGACCACAGATACGCAGTATTTT.